This entry is about one T cell receptor (beta chain). It lacks a known antigen. No much larger clone is present one base from it, and per-base qualities are unavailable. TCRbeta CDR3 regions were amplified from genomic DNA by means of the immunoSEQ Assay, a bias-controlled multiplex PCR. The original methods were these. The number of nucleated cells in each sample was estimated by amplification of reference gene primers within the assay. Sequence reads were collapsed and filtered to measure the absolute abundance of every unique TCRbeta CDR3 rearrangement. For each sample, productive Simpson clonality was calculated by taking the square root of Simpson's diversity index across productive rearrangements. In its TCRdb copy, this immuneACCESS table keeps in-frame sequences only and misses some clones. Where compared with another copy, unresolved V genes explain less than half of these, and the others have no known cause. Clonal size and the V and J genes are those of that table, whereas D and trimming came from the DNA. This sample lists some 200,000 clones; about 90% were detected once. The ten largest clones represent about 0.81% of the sample.

The data belong to a study of blood T cell repertoires in COVID-19 (dated by TCRdb to about 2020). Study-wide context: The collaborator samples originated in the United States, Italy and Spain and spanned the acute and convalescent phases of COVID-19. The prospective study material was composed of cDNA or gDNA derived from T cells, B-cell-depleted T cells, or PBMCs. Subjects who had been exposed to COVID-19, were actively infected with it, or had recovered from it provided the deeply sampled blood TCRbeta repertoires that made up the dataset. The repertoires were made available in a free public database intended to serve as a resource for research on the immune response to SARS-CoV-2. The samples were drawn from the first 160 participants of the ongoing ImmuneRACE study and from roughly 1,300 subjects provided by 6 global collaborators. Nearly every sample came with metadata listing a de-identified subject ID, COVID-19 status, age in years and sex. Where available, HLA class I and class II types were taken from metadata supplied by the sample provider and were not determined by assay-based typing.

Collaborating institutions collected whole blood in K2EDTA tubes following their own protocols. Collaborator samples were shipped for TCRbeta analysis as frozen whole blood, isolated PBMCs, or DNA extracted from either sample type. V lost 2 bases and J lost 5 bases; the stretch between them is 7 bases long. CDR1 and CDR2, per the germline V gene, are SGHNT and YENEEA. CDR3 length: 12 amino acids, cysteine to phenylalanine. Kept here is only the CDR3 DNA, which spans 36 bases and is read in frame from base 1. Results the study describes overall, beyond this receptor: How much clinical and demographic metadata was included differed by source and by participant, and the metadata was provided uncurated.

This TCR was sampled from a woman in her 70s with acute or convalescent COVID-19. The sequence joins TRBV11-3 to TRBJ2-7; 5 matching bases give a weak D call of TRBD1. Sequencing used peripheral blood. Read as DNA, the sequence is TGTGCCAGCAGCTTAATCAGGGACGAGCAGTACTTC. It translates as CASSLIRDEQYF.